Listed below are T cell receptor beta chains from one sample, sequenced in a study of T cells after yellow fever vaccination. TCRdb recomputed calls from the 5' RACE reads with MiXCR, one row per CDR3 protein. The sample records 300,000 to 400,000 distinct CDR3 sequences, approximately 13% being singletons. The specimen comprised CD4+ T cells sorted from PBMCs, sampled 15 days after the yellow fever booster vaccination. All receptors come from a man aged 18 to 30 who received the YFV17D yellow fever vaccine. The CDR3 runs from the conserved cysteine through the conserved F or W. The D gene is left open where the match is weak. Some rows mark clone size as missing; the rest say once, few, many or name a class of expanded clone.

D | size | J | V | CDR3 | DNA
NA | NA | TRBJ1-4 | TRBV6-6 | CASSYRQREKLFF | TGTGCCAGCAGTTACAGGCAGAGAGAAAAACTGTTTTTT
NA | few | TRBJ2-5 | TRBV2 | CASSVYSGEETQYF | TGTGCCAGCAGTGTATATAGCGGAGAAGAGACCCAGTACTTC
NA | few | TRBJ1-1 | TRBV15 | CATSRDRTNTEAFF | TGTGCCACCAGCAGAGACAGGACGAACACTGAAGCTTTCTTT
NA | few | TRBJ1-2 | TRBV2 | CASSEAWRYTF | TGTGCCAGCAGTGAAGCGTGGCGCTACACCTTC
TRBD1 | NA | TRBJ1-5 | TRBV5-1 | CASSLVRRTGEDQPQHF | TGCGCCAGCAGCTTGGTTAGGCGGACAGGGGAGGATCAGCCCCAGCATTTT
NA | NA | TRBJ2-7 | TRBV5-4 | CASSRGQREGFYEQYF | TGTGCCAGCAGCCGGGGACAGAGGGAGGGGTTCTACGAGCAGTACTTC
TRBD2 | few | TRBJ2-3 | TRBV7-8 | CASGYSGLDILYF | TGTGCCAGCGGATATTCGGGACTAGACATATTGTATTTT
NA | few | TRBJ2-7 | TRBV5-1 | CASSPGGGGYEQYF | TGCGCCAGCAGTCCGGGCGGGGGCGGATACGAGCAGTACTTC
NA | few | TRBJ1-4 | TRBV2 | CASSLDLVEKLFF | TGTGCCAGCAGTCTCGACCTGGTAGAAAAACTGTTTTTT
NA | many | TRBJ1-5 | TRBV6-2/TRBV6-3 | CASRDTPNQPQHF | TGTGCCAGCAGAGACACGCCCAATCAGCCCCAGCATTTT
NA | many | TRBJ1-5 | TRBV20-1 | CSANPLSDNQPQHF | TGCAGTGCTAACCCCTTGTCTGACAATCAGCCCCAGCATTTT
NA | few | TRBJ1-1 | TRBV18 | CASSPPSGNTEAFF | TGTGCCAGCTCACCACCGTCAGGGAACACTGAAGCTTTCTTT
NA | NA | TRBJ1-2 | TRBV5-5 | CASSLVGGPTGYGYTF | TGTGCCAGCAGCTTGGTGGGGGGTCCGACAGGATATGGCTACACCTTC
NA | many | TRBJ1-5 | TRBV28 | CASSLEQLNQPQHF | TGTGCCAGCAGTTTAGAACAACTCAATCAGCCCCAGCATTTT
TRBD2 | NA | TRBJ2-3 | TRBV5-6 | CASSSMTSGGDTQYF | TGTGCCAGCAGCTCCATGACTAGCGGGGGAGATACGCAGTATTTT
NA | few | TRBJ2-4 | TRBV29-1 | CSVAHTASAKNIQYF | TGCAGCGTGGCCCACACAGCCTCAGCCAAAAACATTCAGTACTTC
TRBD1 | NA | TRBJ1-5 | TRBV4-1 | CASSHGYVGDRNQPQHF | TGCGCCAGCAGCCACGGGTACGTCGGGGACAGAAATCAGCCCCAGCATTTT
NA | NA | TRBJ2-5 | TRBV5-1 | CASSLEGLSGTQYF | TGCGCCAGCAGCTTGGAAGGGCTTTCCGGGACCCAGTACTTC
TRBD1 | NA | TRBJ1-1 | TRBV7-9 | CASSSRTGGRETEAFF | TGTGCCAGCAGCTCTCGGACAGGGGGGAGGGAGACTGAAGCTTTCTTT
NA | NA | TRBJ2-1 | TRBV3-1 | CASSPWTGASVQFF | TGTGCCAGCAGCCCGTGGACTGGCGCCTCGGTGCAGTTCTTC
TRBD1 | few | TRBJ1-5 | TRBV7-2 | CASSLVGGQGDNQPQHF | TGTGCCAGCAGCTTAGTCGGGGGACAGGGGGACAATCAGCCCCAGCATTTT
NA | few | TRBJ2-5 | TRBV20-1 | CSARGVQKQETQYF | TGCAGTGCTAGAGGCGTACAGAAACAAGAGACCCAGTACTTC
NA | many | TRBJ1-1 | TRBV27 | CASSFKVEGTEAFF | TGTGCCAGCAGTTTTAAAGTGGAGGGCACTGAAGCTTTCTTT
NA | many | TRBJ1-1 | TRBV27 | CASSLSRRSEAFF | TGTGCCAGCAGTTTATCGAGGCGATCTGAAGCTTTCTTT
TRBD2 | few | TRBJ2-3 | TRBV20-1 | CSARDVRRGGLDTQYF | TGCAGTGCTAGAGATGTGCGGCGGGGGGGCCTAGATACGCAGTATTTT
NA | few | TRBJ1-5 | TRBV7-3 | CASSLTVDQPQHF | TGTGCCAGCAGCTTAACAGTCGATCAGCCCCAGCATTTT
NA | NA | TRBJ2-5 | TRBV15 | CATSRVPEGETQYF | TGTGCCACCAGCAGAGTGCCCGAAGGGGAGACCCAGTACTTC
NA | few | TRBJ2-2 | TRBV28 | CASSLPQDAGELFF | TGTGCCAGCAGTTTACCCCAGGACGCCGGGGAGCTGTTTTTT
NA | few | TRBJ2-1 | TRBV11-2 | CASSPGSVNEQFF | TGTGCCAGCAGCCCTGGGTCGGTGAATGAGCAGTTCTTC
NA | NA | TRBJ1-1 | TRBV5-1 | CASSWQGGNTEAFF | TGCGCCAGCAGCTGGCAGGGCGGAAACACTGAAGCTTTCTTT
NA | few | TRBJ2-1 | TRBV12-3/TRBV12-4 | CASSLTGASYNEQFF | TGTGCCAGCAGTTTAACTGGGGCTTCCTACAATGAGCAGTTCTTC
TRBD2 | NA | TRBJ2-3 | TRBV5-1 | CASSLAPGGITDTQYF | TGCGCCAGCAGCTTGGCCCCGGGGGGGATCACAGATACGCAGTATTTT
NA | NA | TRBJ1-1 | TRBV10-3 | CAISEGRQKGGNTEAFF | TGTGCCATCAGTGAGGGTCGGCAGAAAGGCGGGAACACTGAAGCTTTCTTT
NA | NA | TRBJ2-5 | TRBV7-8 | CASSASARDGQETQYF | TGTGCCAGCAGCGCATCGGCTCGGGACGGCCAAGAGACCCAGTACTTC